The 26 T cell receptor beta chains in this list originate from one sample, sequenced in a study of control samples from healthy donors and cancer patients. Assay used: immunoSEQ multiplex PCR; TCRdb lists only in-frame clones, some missing. The data contain approximately 230,000 clones, around 80% of them singletons. The sample taken for sequencing was PBMCs. These receptors all come from a woman aged 55-75 years with lung cancer.

The chain carries TRBV27 and TRBJ1-1; 12 nucleotides align to TRBD1. CDR3 size: 17 residues. Per the germline V gene, CDR1 is MNHEY and CDR2 is SMNVEV (reference sequence). V dropped 5 bases and J dropped 5; count of bases not matched to a gene: 12. CDR3 in amino acids: CASSRLGTGGARTEAFF. CDR3 nucleotide sequence: TGTGCCAGCAGTCGCCTAGGGACAGGGGGCGCAAGGACTGAAGCTTTCTTT.

The CDR3 region is CSGSEFSYNEQFF. The CDR3 region has the DNA TGCAGCGGGAGTGAGTTTTCCTACAATGAGCAGTTCTTC. V usage is TRBV29-1 and J usage is TRBJ2-1; D is unclear. Germline loops: CDR1 SQVTM, CDR2 ANQGSEA. V was cut by 7 bases and J by 1 base, with 11 bases left in between. CDR3 length: 13 residues.

This rearrangement joins TRBV29-1 to TRBJ1-1; a weak D match, TRBD1 (6 bases). CDR1 and CDR2 from the germline V gene are SQVTM and ANQGSEA. The V and J ends lost 6 bases and 5 bases respectively, with 16 bases between them. This CDR3 has 13 residues. Here the CDR3 DNA reads TGCAGCGTCGAAAAACAAACAGGGACTGAAGCTTTCTTT. It specifies CSVEKQTGTEAFF. Full variable domain (remainder filled in from reference TRBV29-1 and TRBJ1-1): SAVISQKPSRDICQRGTSLTIQCQVDSQVTMMFWYRQQPGQSLTLIATANQGSEATYESGFVIDKFPISRPNLTFSTLTVSNMSPEDSSIYLCSVEKQTGTEAFFGQGTRLTVV.

J is TRBJ2-1 and V is TRBV3-1 (or the pseudogene TRBV3-2), with 9 bases fitting TRBD2. The CDR3 totals 14 residues. Trimming cost V 6 bases and J 6 bases; bases outside gene matches: 6. The germline V gene encodes CDR1 LGHDT and CDR2 YNNKEL (reference sequence). The CDR3 spells CASRSRTSANEQFF. Written as DNA, the CDR3 is TGTGCCAGCAGGTCCCGGACTAGCGCCAATGAGCAGTTCTTC.

This clone showed up just a few times. The J gene is TRBJ2-6, the V gene TRBV4-2; 7 bases fit TRBD2. With V trimmed by 4 bases and J by 2 bases, 5 bases remained unmatched. This CDR3 region has 16 residues. Germline CDR1 is LGHNA and CDR2 is YNFKEQ. The CDR3 region has the DNA TGTGCCAGCAGCCTGAGACGGGGGGCTGGGGCCAACGTCCTGACTTTC. Amino acid sequence: CASSLRRGAGANVLTF.

This chain uses TRBV19 with TRBJ2-2, with TRBD1 as a possible D gene (6 bases). The CDR3 loop spans 15 amino acids. Germline lookup yields CDR1 LNHDA and CDR2 SQIVND (reference sequence). The V and J ends lost 5 bases and 5 bases respectively, with 15 bases between them. The CDR3 coding sequence is TGTGCCAGTAGTCGTTCGGGTGACAGGACCGGGGAGCTGTTTTTT. Translation: CASSRSGDRTGELFF. The whole variable domain, filled in from reference TRBV19 and TRBJ2-2, reads DGGITQSPKYLFRKEGQNVTLSCEQNLNHDAMYWYRQDPGQGLRLIYYSQIVNDFQKGDIAEGYSVSREKKESFPLTVTSAQKNPTAFYLCASSRSGDRTGELFFGEGSRLTVL.

This clone has only a few counts. J is TRBJ1-4 and V is TRBV5-1, with no clear D. The V end was cut by 4 bases, the J end by 8 bases, with 15 bases between. This CDR3 comprises 14 residues. Germline CDR1 is SGHRS and CDR2 is YFSETQ. CDR3 nucleotides: TGCGCCAGCAGCACCCGGGGAGGCGGGGAAAAACTGTTTTTT. Amino acid sequence: CASSTRGGGEKLFF.

The genes are TRBV14 and TRBJ2-1; D possibly uses TRBD1 or TRBD2 (5 bases each). Between the trimmed V and J ends, which lost 4 bases and 5 bases, there was a span of 9 bases. In germline, CDR1 is SGHDN, CDR2 FVKESK. The CDR3 consists of 13 residues. The CDR3, as DNA: TGTGCCAGCAGCCTGGGACCCAACAATGAGCAGTTCTTC. Translated: CASSLGPNNEQFF.

The chain uses TRBV6-2 or TRBV6-3 and TRBJ1-2; TRBD1 aligns across 11 bases. The germline CDR1 and CDR2 sequences are MNHEY and SVGEGT. V shed 6 bases, J shed 3 bases, and the junction held 3 bases outside the gene matches. This CDR3 contains 14 residues. This chain's CDR3 is CASSRTGGDYGYTF. CDR3 bases: TGTGCCAGCAGCCGGACAGGGGGCGACTATGGCTACACCTTC.

The chain joins TRBV7-9 to TRBJ2-7, with D unresolved. The germline CDR1 and CDR2 sequences are SEHNR and FQNEAQ (reference sequence). Trimming removed 1 base from V and 6 bases from J, with 13 bases in between. The CDR3 totals 14 residues. CDR3 coding DNA: TGTGCCAGCAGCTTAGGGTCGCTGAACTCCGAGCAGTACTTC. Translation: CASSLGSLNSEQYF. Combining the CDR3 with reference TRBV7-9 and TRBJ2-7 gives the whole variable domain DTGVSQNPRHKITKRGQNVTFRCDPISEHNRLYWYRQTLGQGPEFLTYFQNEAQLEKSRLLSDRFSAERPKGSFSTLEIQRTEQGDSAMYLCASSLGSLNSEQYFGPGTRLTVT.

The CDR3 bases are TGTGCCAGCAGTGAAGCGCTTAGAGCTACAGGGCCTTATGGCTACACCTTC. Encoded protein: CASSEALRATGPYGYTF. V gene TRBV6-1 combines with J gene TRBJ1-2; maybe TRBD1 (6 bases). CDR3 length: 17 residues. Germline assignment: CDR1 MNHNS and CDR2 SASEGT. V dropped 0 bases and J dropped 5 bases, with 19 bases sitting between them.

CDR3 DNA sequence: TGTGCCAGCACCATGGGGAGTCAAGCTTTCTTT. Translating it yields CASTMGSQAFF. The V gene is TRBV3-1 (or the pseudogene TRBV3-2), the J gene TRBJ1-1; D call uncertain. The V gene's germline CDR1 is LGHDT and CDR2 YNNKEL (reference sequence). The V gene lost 7 bases and the J gene lost 9 bases, with 12 bases spanning the gap. This CDR3 comprises 11 residues.

The chain uses TRBV30 and TRBJ1-1; D might be TRBD1 (6 bases). V was cut by 5 bases and J by 0 bases, with 10 bases left in between. Looked up from germline, CDR1 is GTSNPN and CDR2 is SVGIG (reference sequence). The CDR3 runs 13 residues. CDR3 in amino acids: CAWARQVNTEAFF. The CDR3 bases are TGTGCCTGGGCGCGACAGGTGAACACTGAAGCTTTCTTT.

The table lists this clone with a few counts. The chain links TRBV7-9 to TRBJ1-1; D is unresolved. Germline CDR1 SEHNR, CDR2 FQNEAQ (reference sequence). The germline V and J ends were trimmed by 5 bases and 1 base, with 8 bases remaining between them. The CDR3 is made up of 13 amino acids. CDR3 loop: CASSPQENTEAFF. CDR3 nucleotide sequence: TGTGCCAGCAGCCCCCAGGAGAACACTGAAGCTTTCTTT. The full variable domain, completed using reference TRBV7-9 and TRBJ1-1, is DTGVSQNPRHKITKRGQNVTFRCDPISEHNRLYWYRQTLGQGPEFLTYFQNEAQLEKSRLLSDRFSAERPKGSFSTLEIQRTEQGDSAMYLCASSPQENTEAFFGQGTRLTVV.

The chain combines TRBV19 with TRBJ2-1, with 12 bases matching TRBD2. CDR3 length: 17 amino acids. The V gene's germline CDR1 is LNHDA and CDR2 SQIVND (reference sequence). The junction had 7 bases not matched to a gene; V was cut back by 5 bases and J by 2 bases. CDR3 sequence: CASSRLAGGSPYNEQFF. The CDR3 coding sequence is TGTGCCAGTAGTCGGCTAGCGGGAGGGTCCCCCTACAATGAGCAGTTCTTC.

This chain joins TRBV3-1 (or the pseudogene TRBV3-2) and TRBJ2-3, with 9 positions matching TRBD2. CDR3 length equals 17 residues. Germline trimming cut 0 bases from V and 4 bases from J; bases unmatched to any gene: 8. Germline V gives CDR1 LGHDT, CDR2 YNNKEL (reference sequence). CDR3 residues: CASSQDLVSGGPDTQYF. DNA for the CDR3: TGTGCCAGCAGCCAAGACCTCGTGAGCGGGGGGCCAGATACGCAGTATTTT.

The chain uses TRBV28 and TRBJ1-1; D is undetermined. V shed 4 bases and J shed 8 bases, with 17 bases lying between them. CDR3 length: 14 amino acids. CDR1 is MDHEN, CDR2 SYDVKM, per germline. The chain's CDR3 is CASSSIRGGREAFF. DNA for the CDR3: TGTGCCAGCAGTTCCATCCGGGGAGGGAGGGAAGCTTTCTTT.

This rearrangement joins TRBV6-5 to TRBJ2-1, with D tentatively TRBD2 (6 bases). The length of the CDR3 is 15 residues. V was shortened by 2 bases and J by 1 base, with 9 bases between the two germline ends. Germline loops: CDR1 MNHEY, CDR2 SVGAGI. CDR3 in amino acids: CASSYGGISYNEQFF. The CDR3 DNA follows: TGTGCCAGCAGTTACGGGGGGATATCCTACAATGAGCAGTTCTTC.

The rearrangement uses TRBV7-8 and TRBJ1-2; D perhaps matches TRBD1 (5 bases). CDR3 size: 15 residues. Germline CDR1 and CDR2: SGHVS and FQNEAQ. V gave up 5 bases and J gave up 7 bases, with 20 bases separating them. CDR3 in amino acids: CASSHRGGGAGGYTF. Written as DNA, the CDR3 is TGTGCCAGCAGCCACCGGGGGGGAGGGGCTGGTGGCTACACCTTC.

This clone has more than one count but fewer than ten. The chain joins TRBV28 to TRBJ1-5; 8 bases map to TRBD1. From germline, CDR1 is MDHEN and CDR2 SYDVKM. This CDR3 region has 14 residues. V trimming: 7 bases; J trimming: 5 bases; junction bases outside the gene matches: 7. The CDR3 protein is CASKSGQAYQPQHF. DNA of the CDR3: TGTGCCAGCAAATCGGGACAGGCTTATCAGCCCCAGCATTTT.

The chain combines TRBV19 with TRBJ1-3; maybe TRBD1 (6 bases). The ends were cut back, 1 base at V and 0 bases at J, with 10 bases in the middle. The germline CDR1 and CDR2 sequences are LNHDA and SQIVND (reference sequence). The CDR3 consists of 16 residues. Written as DNA, the CDR3 is TGTGCCAGTAGTATAGTACAGGGCGCCTCTGGAAACACCATATATTTT. Its protein is CASSIVQGASGNTIYF.

The chain employs TRBV11-3 and TRBJ2-1; D gene uncertain. Germline values: CDR1 SGHNT, CDR2 YENEEA. V lost 3 bases and J 0 bases, leaving 9 bases between the germline ends. This CDR3 has 15 residues. This CDR3 is CASSLSLSSYNEQFF. The CDR3 coding sequence is TGTGCCAGCAGCTTGTCGTTAAGCTCCTACAATGAGCAGTTCTTC.

V usage is TRBV4-1 and J usage is TRBJ2-7; D gene ambiguous. The germline V and J ends were trimmed by 1 base and 2 bases, with 15 bases remaining between them. The CDR3 runs 16 residues. Germline CDR1 and CDR2: MGHRA and YSYEKL. The CDR3 DNA follows: TGCGCCAGCAGCCAAGGTCGAGCCTTCTCACCCTACGAGCAGTACTTC. Translated, it gives CASSQGRAFSPYEQYF.

This chain connects TRBV7-8 to TRBJ1-5, with TRBD1 matching 7 bases. The ends lost 4 bases at V and 0 bases at J; junction bases unmatched: 12. CDR1 is SGHVS, CDR2 FQNEAQ, per germline. The CDR3 covers 18 residues. CDR3: CASSSIQGKVSSNQPQHF. In nucleotides, the CDR3 is TGTGCCAGCAGCTCAATACAGGGGAAAGTCTCTAGCAATCAGCCCCAGCATTTT.

The V gene is TRBV19, the J gene TRBJ2-5; D gene unclear. The CDR3 spans 13 residues. The germline gives CDR1 LNHDA, CDR2 SQIVND (reference sequence). Trimming shortened V by 3 bases and J by 1 base, and 6 bases separated the two germline ends. The chain's CDR3 is CASSMRIQETQYF. CDR3 nucleotides: TGTGCCAGTAGTATGCGGATCCAAGAGACCCAGTACTTC.

The table lists this clone with a count of one. CDR3 sequence: CASSPPTGADTQYF. CDR3 nucleotide sequence: TGTGCCAGCTCACCACCCACAGGGGCAGATACGCAGTATTTT. This rearrangement joins TRBV18 to TRBJ2-3, with 7 bases identical to TRBD1. CDR1 is KGHSH, CDR2 LQKENI, per germline. The CDR3 contains 14 residues. The V segment lost 0 bases and the J segment 4 bases; nucleotides outside the gene matches: 1.